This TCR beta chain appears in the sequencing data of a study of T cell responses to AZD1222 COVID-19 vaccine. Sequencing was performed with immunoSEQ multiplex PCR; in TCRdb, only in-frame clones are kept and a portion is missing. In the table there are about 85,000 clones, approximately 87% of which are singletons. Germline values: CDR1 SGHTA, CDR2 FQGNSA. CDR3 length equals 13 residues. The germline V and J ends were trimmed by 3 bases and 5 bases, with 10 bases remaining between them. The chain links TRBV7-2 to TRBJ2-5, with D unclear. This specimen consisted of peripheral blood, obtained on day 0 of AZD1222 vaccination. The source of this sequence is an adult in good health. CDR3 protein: CASSFAGVETQYF. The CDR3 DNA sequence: TGTGCCAGCAGCTTTGCTGGGGTTGAGACCCAGTACTTC.